These T cell receptor beta chains were read from a single sample in a study of blood T cells in healthy people across ages. TCRdb fed the 5' RACE reads into MiXCR, producing one record per CDR3 protein. The sample has hundreds of thousands of distinct CDR3 sequences, 56% seen once. Sequences were obtained from blood. These receptors were taken from a man aged 40-49 years in good health. CDR3s include the opening cysteine and the closing phenylalanine or tryptophan. D genes are given only for firm matches. Not every row has a clone size; where given, it reads once, few, many or a size class.

d_call | clone_size | j_call | v_call | cdr3_aa | cdr3_nt
. | . | TRBJ2-7 | TRBV5-6 | CASSFSGRVHEQYF | TGTGCCAGCAGCTTTTCCGGTCGGGTGCACGAGCAGTACTTC
TRBD1 | . | TRBJ2-7 | TRBV5-1 | CASRTGTGGGEQYF | TGCGCCAGCCGTACCGGGACAGGGGGCGGCGAGCAGTACTTC
TRBD2 | . | TRBJ2-7 | TRBV7-9 | CASSLLAGVGYEQYF | TGTGCCAGCAGCTTGCTAGCGGGAGTCGGCTACGAGCAGTACTTC
TRBD1 | . | TRBJ1-6 | TRBV6-5 | CASVSKGTGGNSPLHF | TGTGCCAGCGTCAGTAAAGGGACAGGGGGTAATTCACCCCTCCACTTT
. | . | TRBJ2-5 | TRBV20-1 | CSAEEGGVPETQYF | TGCAGTGCCGAAGAGGGGGGGGTTCCGGAGACCCAGTACTTC
. | . | TRBJ2-1 | TRBV20-1 | CSAREGNNNEQFF | TGCAGTGCTAGAGAGGGTAATAACAATGAGCAGTTCTTC
TRBD2 | . | TRBJ2-1 | TRBV12-3/TRBV12-4 | CASSSSTSGISSYNEQFF | TGTGCCAGCAGTTCCTCGACTAGCGGGATTAGCTCCTACAATGAGCAGTTCTTC
. | . | TRBJ2-3 | TRBV7-2 | CASSLDGTQVRADTQYF | TGTGCCAGCAGCTTAGACGGGACTCAGGTCCGGGCAGATACGCAGTATTTT
. | . | TRBJ1-1 | TRBV11-2 | CASRKFPLSSSPNRSKNTEAFF | TGTGCCAGCAGAAAATTCCCACTCTCGAGTTCTCCAAACCGATCCAAGAACACTGAAGCTTTCTTT
. | . | TRBJ2-3 | TRBV12-3/TRBV12-4 | CASSPRSWDTQYF | TGTGCCAGCAGTCCCCGGTCGTGGGATACGCAGTATTTT
. | . | TRBJ1-2 | TRBV20-1 | CSARDLVSLTGNYGYTF | TGCAGTGCTAGAGATCTAGTCAGTTTGACGGGTAACTATGGCTACACCTTC
. | . | TRBJ2-1 | TRBV12-3/TRBV12-4 | CASGFLNEQFF | TGTGCCAGCGGCTTTCTCAATGAGCAGTTCTTC
. | few | TRBJ2-3 | TRBV12-3/TRBV12-4 | CASRTRGGGSTDTQYF | TGTGCCAGCAGGACCCGGGGAGGGGGTAGCACAGATACGCAGTATTTT
TRBD2 | . | TRBJ2-1 | TRBV12-3/TRBV12-4 | CASRGGIAGKYNEQFF | TGTGCCAGCAGGGGGGGGATAGCGGGAAAATACAATGAGCAGTTCTTC
. | . | TRBJ2-3 | TRBV28 | CASMGTPPRSTDTQYF | TGTGCCAGCATGGGAACACCACCGAGAAGCACAGATACGCAGTATTTT
TRBD2 | . | TRBJ2-1 | TRBV7-9 | CASSALAQSYNEQFF | TGTGCCAGCAGCGCACTAGCGCAATCCTACAATGAGCAGTTCTTC
. | few | TRBJ2-2 | TRBV9 | CASSVSNVAGELFF | TGTGCCAGCAGCGTCTCCAATGTAGCCGGGGAGCTGTTTTTT
. | . | TRBJ2-7 | TRBV7-8 | CASSPRRTYSGKSYEQYF | TGTGCCAGTAGCCCTAGACGGACCTATTCTGGTAAGTCCTACGAGCAGTACTTC
TRBD2 | . | TRBJ2-7 | TRBV24-1 | CATSDSVAGAGYEQYF | TGTGCCACCAGTGATTCCGTAGCGGGAGCGGGTTACGAGCAGTACTTC
. | . | TRBJ2-7 | TRBV4-1 | CASSREGEQYF | TGCGCCAGCAGCCGTGAGGGGGAGCAGTACTTC
TRBD1 | few | TRBJ1-2 | TRBV7-9 | CASTSQGANGYTF | TGTGCCAGCACCTCACAGGGGGCAAATGGCTACACCTTC
. | . | TRBJ2-3 | TRBV28 | CASSKGSTDTQYF | TGTGCCAGCAGCAAGGGCTCCACAGATACGCAGTATTTT
. | many | TRBJ2-6 | TRBV6-1 | CASSEGQSGANVLTF | TGTGCCAGCAGTGAAGGACAATCTGGGGCCAACGTCCTGACTTTC
. | once | TRBJ1-6 | TRBV27 | CASSGSASPLHF | TGTGCCAGCAGTGGGTCGGCTTCACCCCTCCACTTT
TRBD1 | . | TRBJ1-5 | TRBV20-1 | CSARNPGTASNQPQHF | TGCAGTGCTAGAAATCCAGGGACAGCTAGCAATCAGCCCCAGCATTTT
. | . | TRBJ2-7 | TRBV7-2 | CASSDGAWDEQYF | TGTGCCAGCAGCGACGGGGCTTGGGACGAGCAGTACTTC
TRBD2 | . | TRBJ2-7 | TRBV7-2 | CASSIGAGGPREQYF | TGTGCCAGCAGCATAGGGGCGGGAGGGCCTCGCGAGCAGTACTTC
TRBD1 | . | TRBJ1-2 | TRBV6-5 | CASGWRDRETNYGYTF | TGTGCCAGCGGTTGGAGGGACAGGGAAACTAACTATGGCTACACCTTC
TRBD2 | few | TRBJ2-5 | TRBV5-1 | CASSPHLAGIGETQYF | TGCGCCAGCAGCCCCCATTTAGCGGGGATAGGAGAGACCCAGTACTTC
. | . | TRBJ2-5 | TRBV6-6 | CASSPYRQRGETQYF | TGTGCCAGCAGTCCCTATCGACAGAGAGGGGAGACCCAGTACTTC
. | . | TRBJ1-5 | TRBV21-1 | CASSKGTANQPQHF | TGTGCCAGCAGCAAAGGGACAGCCAATCAGCCCCAGCATTTT
TRBD2 | once | TRBJ2-1 | TRBV28 | CAGSLSGTSGHNEQFF | TGTGCCGGCAGTTTATCCGGGACTAGCGGACACAATGAGCAGTTCTTC
. | few | TRBJ2-1 | TRBV7-9 | CASSQGHNEQFF | TGTGCCAGCAGTCAGGGTCACAATGAGCAGTTCTTC